The clone carrying this T cell receptor (beta chain) appeared a single time. These data belong to a study of blood T cell repertoires in COVID-19. Turning to the study itself: Samples taken during acute and convalescent COVID-19 were collected in the United States, Italy and Spain. PBMCs, B-cell-depleted T cells, or T cells provided the cDNA or gDNA that made up the material.

J gave up 1 base and V 8 bases, and 9 bases lay outside the gene matches. The CDR3 covers 15 residues. Germline values: CDR1 LNHDA, CDR2 SQIVND (reference sequence). How the authors handled the data: Reference gene primers were amplified, and this amplification served to estimate nucleated cell counts. The table came from immunoSEQ multiplex PCR; TCRdb's copy has only in-frame clones and leaves some out. Clone size and V and J calls were adopted from that table, with D and trimming inferred from the DNA. The profile shows more than 150,000 clones, about 87% of them singletons. Seattle's cohort entered during active infection and was followed longitudinally.

The sequence was collected from a man aged 55-75 years with COVID-19, enrolled during active disease. Source material: peripheral blood. The gene calls are TRBV19 and TRBJ2-5, with 8 bases matching TRBD2. This CDR3 reads CASRLAGGPQETQYF. For the CDR3, the DNA is TGTGCCAGTCGGTTGGCGGGGGGACCCCAAGAGACCCAGTACTTC.